This T cell receptor beta chain emerged from a study of blood T cells in healthy people across ages. This CDR3 is 13 amino acids long. Looked up from germline, CDR1 is DFQATT and CDR2 is SNEGSKA (reference sequence). PCR was performed a second time for about 7 to 11 cycles using a sample-barcoded 5' primer and a J-beta primer mix. There were at least 3 million CDR3-containing paired-end reads obtained from each sample. TCRdb re-called the 5' RACE reads through MiXCR, storing one row per CDR3 protein. This sample has roughly 1.5 million distinct CDR3 sequences; 35% to 45% occur once, and the top ten carry about 4%. In regard to this clonotype: The junction does not match germline at one end; this may be a read error.

Sequenced: blood. The V gene is TRBV20-1, the J gene TRBJ1-2, with unresolved D. The sequence derives from a woman between 18 and 29 years old in good health. CDR3 amino acids: CCAPEELRYGYTF. The CDR3, as DNA: TGCTGTGCTCCCGAGGAGCTCCGGTATGGCTACACCTTC.